A single sample gave rise to the 21 T cell receptor beta chains below, sequenced in a study of identical twins. TCRdb reprocessed the 5' RACE reads with MiXCR, giving one entry per CDR3 protein. The repertoire holds 690,000 or so distinct CDR3 sequences, with approximately 9% as singletons. This same sample was also part of a study on yellow fever vaccine responses in identical twins.

The sequenced sample was PBMCs. The receptors here all came from a woman aged 18 to 35 in good health.

There are a few counts of this clonotype. V usage is TRBV7-6 and J usage is TRBJ2-1; 7 bases map to TRBD1. Germline-derived CDR1 and CDR2 are SGHVS and FNYEAQ. The CDR3 sequence is 15 residues long. V lost 2 bases, J lost 4 bases, and 5 bases stayed unmatched. The CDR3 loop is CASSLLGTAYNEQFF. The CDR3 bases are TGTGCCAGCAGCTTATTAGGGACAGCTTACAATGAGCAGTTCTTC.

The chain links TRBV6-5 to TRBJ2-6; TRBD2 matches 7 bases. Unmatched junction bases numbered 5, after V lost 3 bases and J lost 3 bases. Germline assignment: CDR1 MNHEY and CDR2 SVGAGI. CDR3 size: 16 residues. For the CDR3, the DNA is TGTGCCAGCAGTTATTCGCGCGGGGGTGGGGCCAACGTCCTGACTTTC. Protein product: CASSYSRGGGANVLTF.

This clonotype was seen a handful of times. The V gene is TRBV12-3 or TRBV12-4, the J gene TRBJ2-7, with D possibly matching TRBD2 (6 bases). With 5 bases removed from V and 0 bases from J, the gap between germline ends came to 11 bases. The CDR3 is 14 amino acids. In DNA form, the CDR3 reads TGTGCCAGCAGTCCACAACTAGCCTCCTACGAGCAGTACTTC. Translated: CASSPQLASYEQYF.

This clonotype was observed a handful of times. The gene calls are TRBV25-1 and TRBJ2-1; 10 nucleotides align to TRBD2. With 4 bases clipped from V and 4 bases from J, the junction kept 4 bases outside the gene matches. The CDR3 totals 15 residues. Germline CDR1 MGHDK, CDR2 SYGVNS. The CDR3 DNA reads as TGTGCCAGCAGTGGGTCTAGCGGGAGTTACAATGAGCAGTTCTTC. It translates to CASSGSSGSYNEQFF. Full variable domain (rest looked up from reference TRBV25-1 and TRBJ2-1): EADIYQTPRYLVIGTGKKITLECSQTMGHDKMYWYQQDPGMELHLIHYSYGVNSTEKGDLSSESTVSRIRTEHFPLTLESARPSHTSQYLCASSGSSGSYNEQFFGPGTRLTVL.

This clonotype was counted many times. This sequence joins TRBV12-3 or TRBV12-4 and TRBJ1-2; D perhaps matches TRBD1 (5 bases). The CDR3 sequence is 14 residues long. Trimming removed 3 bases at V and 6 bases at J, with 14 bases between. The CDR3 nucleotides are TGTGCCAGCAGTTTCATGGATTCGGGACATGGCTACACCTTC. Translated, it gives CASSFMDSGHGYTF.

The rearrangement uses TRBV7-8 and TRBJ2-7, with TRBD2 identical over 7 bases. The junction had 21 bases not matched to a gene; V was cut back by 5 bases and J by 5 bases. The CDR3 is 18 residues long. Germline CDR1 SGHVS, CDR2 FQNEAQ. CDR3 nucleotides: TGTGCCAGCAGCCCCCGCAGGACTAGGACTAGTAAGAACCACGAGCAGTACTTC. Translation: CASSPRRTRTSKNHEQYF.

This clonotype came up many times. The chain is built from TRBV5-1 and TRBJ2-7, with no clear D. The CDR3 consists of 15 residues. The germline V and J ends were trimmed by 5 bases and 6 bases, with 21 bases remaining between them. Germline-derived CDR1 and CDR2 are SGHRS and YFSETQ. CDR3 sequence reads: CASRLTGTPTREQYF. The CDR3, as DNA: TGCGCCAGCAGACTCACTGGTACCCCTACTCGCGAGCAGTACTTC.

This clonotype was counted a few times. As DNA, the CDR3 is TGTGCCAGCAGCTTAGTCCCCACGGGACTAGCGGGAGTGGTATTCTACAATGAGCAGTTCTTC. Its protein product is CASSLVPTGLAGVVFYNEQFF. This chain uses TRBV11-2 with TRBJ2-1, with TRBD2 matching 14 bases. Trimming cost V 1 base and J 3 bases; bases outside gene matches: 14. The CDR3 is 21 residues long. Germline V CDR1 and CDR2: SGHAT, FQNNGV.

The chain combines TRBV5-4 with TRBJ2-5; no reliable D call. CDR1 SGHNT and CDR2 YYREEE come from the germline V gene (reference sequence). Trimming pared 4 bases from V and 5 bases from J, leaving 15 bases between. The CDR3 totals 14 residues. CDR3: CASSPLGRRETQYF. In nucleotides, the CDR3 is TGTGCCAGCAGCCCCCTCGGCCGTAGGGAGACCCAGTACTTC.

This clonotype was found a few times. The chain uses TRBV18 and TRBJ2-7; TRBD2 matches 9 bases. The CDR3 covers 15 residues. The ends lost 3 bases at V and 3 bases at J; junction bases unmatched: 6. Germline V gives CDR1 KGHSH, CDR2 LQKENI. The CDR3 DNA is TGTGCCAGCTCACCCGGGCTAGCGGGGATCTACGAGCAGTACTTC. Protein: CASSPGLAGIYEQYF.

This clonotype was detected many times. The chain links TRBV5-1 to TRBJ2-1, with D possibly matching TRBD2 (6 bases). Trimming shortened V by 1 base and J by 4 bases, and 12 bases separated the two germline ends. Looked up from germline, CDR1 is SGHRS and CDR2 is YFSETQ. This CDR3 region has 15 residues. CDR3 in amino acids: CASSLRESGYNEQFF. CDR3 in DNA: TGCGCCAGCAGCTTGCGGGAGTCCGGATACAATGAGCAGTTCTTC.

The V call is TRBV11-2, the J call TRBJ2-7; 8 bases are shared with TRBD1. With 5 bases clipped from V and 0 bases from J, the junction kept 12 bases outside the gene matches. The CDR3 has 17 amino acids. Germline CDR1 SGHAT, CDR2 FQNNGV. The CDR3 nucleotides are TGTGCCAGCAGCCTTCAAACAACAGGGGGTATCTCCTACGAGCAGTACTTC. It is translated as CASSLQTTGGISYEQYF. Supplemented by reference TRBV11-2 and TRBJ2-7, the full variable domain reads EAGVAQSPRYKIIEKRQSVAFWCNPISGHATLYWYQQILGQGPKLLIQFQNNGVVDDSQLPKDRFSAERLKGVDSTLKIQPAKLEDSAVYLCASSLQTTGGISYEQYFGPGTRLTVT.

This clonotype was detected a few times. This sequence joins TRBV20-1 and TRBJ1-2; D remains unclear. Trimming shortened V by 5 bases and J by 8 bases, and 21 bases separated the two germline ends. Germline lookup yields CDR1 DFQATT and CDR2 SNEGSKA (reference sequence). The CDR3 totals 14 residues. CDR3 sequence reads: CSAPITKAVGGYTF. DNA of the CDR3: TGCAGTGCTCCCATCACCAAGGCAGTAGGCGGCTACACCTTC.

The rearrangement links TRBV3-1 to TRBJ2-7; D gene ambiguous. V lost 4 bases and J 0 bases, leaving 13 bases between the germline ends. Germline-derived CDR1 and CDR2 are LGHDT and YNNKEL (reference sequence). The CDR3 runs 15 residues. The CDR3 DNA follows: TGTGCCAGCAGCCTCGACCCCTCGAGCTCCTACGAGCAGTACTTC. It specifies CASSLDPSSSYEQYF.

The V call is TRBV7-2, the J call TRBJ2-5, with 13 bases that match TRBD2. V gave up 4 bases and J gave up 4 bases; unmatched junction bases: 9. The CDR3 covers 17 residues. Per the germline V gene, CDR1 is SGHTA and CDR2 is FQGNSA. The CDR3 region has the DNA TGTGCCAGCAGCTCTCCGCGGACTAGCGGGAGAGGAGAGACCCAGTACTTC. Translating gives CASSSPRTSGRGETQYF.

The sample holds a few counts of this clonotype. The gene calls are TRBV5-5 and TRBJ2-7; D remains unclear. The V gene lost 1 base and the J gene lost 5 bases, with 22 bases spanning the gap. CDR1 is SGHKS, CDR2 YYEKEE, per germline (reference sequence). CDR3 size: 17 residues. CDR3 sequence reads: CASSLWVDEAAYNEQYF. Written as DNA, the CDR3 is TGTGCCAGCAGCTTGTGGGTAGATGAGGCAGCGTATAACGAGCAGTACTTC.

This clonotype was counted a few times. The chain links TRBV7-9 to TRBJ2-7, with 7 bases aligning to TRBD1. The length of the CDR3 is 14 residues. J gave up 3 bases and V 5 bases, and 7 bases lay outside the gene matches. The V gene's germline CDR1 is SEHNR and CDR2 FQNEAQ (reference sequence). The CDR3 spells CASSARDRYYEQYF. CDR3 DNA: TGTGCCAGCAGCGCCCGGGACAGATACTACGAGCAGTACTTC. The full variable domain, its missing parts supplied by reference TRBV7-9 and TRBJ2-7, is DTGVSQNPRHKITKRGQNVTFRCDPISEHNRLYWYRQTLGQGPEFLTYFQNEAQLEKSRLLSDRFSAERPKGSFSTLEIQRTEQGDSAMYLCASSARDRYYEQYFGPGTRLTVT.

A few counts support this clonotype. V gene TRBV20-1 combines with J gene TRBJ2-7, with D perhaps TRBD1 (7 bases). The CDR3 spans 12 residues. V was clipped by 7 bases and J by 2 bases, with 12 bases between them. Per the germline V gene, CDR1 is DFQATT and CDR2 is SNEGSKA (reference sequence). In DNA form, the CDR3 reads TGCAGTGGGGCAGGGGGGACCTACGAGCAGTACTTC. Amino acids: CSGAGGTYEQYF.

This clonotype was detected a few times. V gene TRBV5-1 combines with J gene TRBJ2-7; maybe TRBD1 (5 bases). V was pared by 3 bases and J by 2 bases, with 9 bases between. CDR1 is SGHRS and CDR2 is YFSETQ in the germline V gene. The CDR3 is 13 residues long. In DNA form, the CDR3 reads TGCGCCAGCAGCTCGACAGTTACCTACGAGCAGTACTTC. Translation: CASSSTVTYEQYF.

This clonotype was seen at least ten times. The gene calls are TRBV28 and TRBJ2-4, with 7 bases identical to TRBD1. V shed 4 bases and J 6 bases; nucleotides not matched to a gene: 3. CDR1 is MDHEN and CDR2 is SYDVKM in the germline V gene. CDR3 length: 13 residues. The CDR3: CASSSTGVNIQYF. CDR3 DNA: TGTGCCAGCAGTTCCACAGGGGTAAACATTCAGTACTTC.

A few counts support this clonotype. CDR3 amino acids: CATSTTRGAGQTYEQYF. CDR3 coding DNA: TGTGCCACCAGTACTACACGAGGGGCAGGGCAGACCTACGAGCAGTACTTC. This chain connects TRBV24-1 to TRBJ2-7; D may match TRBD1 or TRBD2 (5 bases each). This CDR3 has 17 residues. CDR1 is KGHDR, CDR2 SFDVKD, per germline. Between the trimmed V and J ends, which lost 6 bases and 2 bases, there was a span of 22 bases.